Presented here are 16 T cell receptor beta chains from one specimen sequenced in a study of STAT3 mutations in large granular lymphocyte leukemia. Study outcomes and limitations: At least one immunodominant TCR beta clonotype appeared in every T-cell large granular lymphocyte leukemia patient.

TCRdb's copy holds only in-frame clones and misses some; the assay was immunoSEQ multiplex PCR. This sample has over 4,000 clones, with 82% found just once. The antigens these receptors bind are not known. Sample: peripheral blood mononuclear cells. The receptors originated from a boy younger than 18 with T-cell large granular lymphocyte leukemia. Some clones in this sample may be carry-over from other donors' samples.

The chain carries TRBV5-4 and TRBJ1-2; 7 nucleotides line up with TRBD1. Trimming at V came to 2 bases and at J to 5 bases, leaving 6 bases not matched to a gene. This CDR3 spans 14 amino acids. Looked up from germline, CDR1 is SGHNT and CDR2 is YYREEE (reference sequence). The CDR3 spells CASSLEGQFYGYTF. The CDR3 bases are TGTGCCAGCAGCTTAGAGGGACAGTTTTATGGCTACACCTTC.

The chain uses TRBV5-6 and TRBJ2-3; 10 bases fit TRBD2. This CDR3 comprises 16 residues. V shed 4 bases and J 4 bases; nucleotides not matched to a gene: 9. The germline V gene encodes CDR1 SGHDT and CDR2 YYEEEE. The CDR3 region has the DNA TGTGCCAGCAGCCCATGGCTAGCGGGAGCGGCAGATACGCAGTATTTT. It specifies CASSPWLAGAADTQYF.

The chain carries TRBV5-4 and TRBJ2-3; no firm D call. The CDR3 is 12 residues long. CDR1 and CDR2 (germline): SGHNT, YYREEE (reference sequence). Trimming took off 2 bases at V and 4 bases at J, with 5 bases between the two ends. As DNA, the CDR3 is TGTGCCAGCAGCTTTGAACCAGATACGCAGTATTTT. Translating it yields CASSFEPDTQYF.

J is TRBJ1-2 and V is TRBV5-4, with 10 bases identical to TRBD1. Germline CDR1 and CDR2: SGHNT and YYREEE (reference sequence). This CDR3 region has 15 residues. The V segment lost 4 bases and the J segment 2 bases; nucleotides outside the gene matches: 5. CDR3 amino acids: CASSEGQGPNYGYTF. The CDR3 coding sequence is TGTGCCAGCAGCGAGGGACAGGGGCCCAACTATGGCTACACCTTC.

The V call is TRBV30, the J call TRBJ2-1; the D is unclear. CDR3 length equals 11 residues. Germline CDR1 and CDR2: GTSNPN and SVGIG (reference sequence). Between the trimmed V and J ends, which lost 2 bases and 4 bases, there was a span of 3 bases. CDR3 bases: TGTGCCTGGAGTAGGTACAATGAGCAGTTCTTC. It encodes CAWSRYNEQFF.

The DNA for the CDR3 is TGTGCCAGCAGCAGAATACTAGCGAGAATCTCCTACAATGAGCAGTTCTTC. Its translation: CASSRILARISYNEQFF. The chain couples TRBV7-9 to TRBJ2-1; 7 positions match TRBD2. Germline trimming cut 5 bases from V and 0 bases from J; bases unmatched to any gene: 10. This CDR3 region has 17 residues. Germline V CDR1 and CDR2: SEHNR, FQNEAQ (reference sequence).

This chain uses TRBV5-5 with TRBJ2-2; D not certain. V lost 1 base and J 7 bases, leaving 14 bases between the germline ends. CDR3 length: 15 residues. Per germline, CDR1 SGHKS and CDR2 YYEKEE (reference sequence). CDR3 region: CASSLLHYSGGELFF. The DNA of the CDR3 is TGTGCCAGCAGCTTGTTGCACTACTCAGGCGGGGAGCTGTTTTTT.

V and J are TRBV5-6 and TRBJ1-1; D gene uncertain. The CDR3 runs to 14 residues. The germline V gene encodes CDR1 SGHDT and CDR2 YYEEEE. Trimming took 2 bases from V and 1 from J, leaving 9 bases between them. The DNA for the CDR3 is TGTGCCAGCAGCTTAGAAGGGCAGAACACTGAAGCTTTCTTT. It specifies CASSLEGQNTEAFF.

The CDR3 DNA sequence: TGCAGCGTTGCAAAAGCGGGGGGCTACGAGCAGTACTTC. This sequence encodes CSVAKAGGYEQYF. The chain is built from TRBV29-1 and TRBJ2-7; 9 bases align to TRBD2. There are 13 residues in the CDR3. Unmatched junction bases numbered 4, after V lost 4 bases and J lost 3 bases. Looked up from germline, CDR1 is SQVTM and CDR2 is ANQGSEA.

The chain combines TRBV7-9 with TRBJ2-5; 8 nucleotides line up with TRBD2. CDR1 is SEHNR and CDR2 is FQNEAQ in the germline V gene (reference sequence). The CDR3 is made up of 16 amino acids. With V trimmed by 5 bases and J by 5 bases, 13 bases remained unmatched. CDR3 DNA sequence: TGTGCCAGCAGCCCCCCATTAGCGGGGTCCGGGGAGACCCAGTACTTC. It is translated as CASSPPLAGSGETQYF. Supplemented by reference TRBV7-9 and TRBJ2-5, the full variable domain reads DTGVSQNPRHKITKRGQNVTFRCDPISEHNRLYWYRQTLGQGPEFLTYFQNEAQLEKSRLLSDRFSAERPKGSFSTLEIQRTEQGDSAMYLCASSPPLAGSGETQYFGPGTRLLVL.

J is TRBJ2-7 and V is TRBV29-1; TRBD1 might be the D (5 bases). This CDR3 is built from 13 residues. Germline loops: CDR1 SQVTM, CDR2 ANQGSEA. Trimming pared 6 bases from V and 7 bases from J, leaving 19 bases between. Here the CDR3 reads CSVAGHSSWEQYF. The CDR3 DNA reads TGCAGCGTAGCAGGACACAGCTCTTGGGAGCAGTACTTC.

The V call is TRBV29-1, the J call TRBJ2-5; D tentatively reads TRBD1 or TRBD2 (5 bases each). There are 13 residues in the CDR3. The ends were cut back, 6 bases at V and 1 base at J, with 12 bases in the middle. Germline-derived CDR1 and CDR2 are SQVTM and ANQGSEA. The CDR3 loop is CSVTGRGQETQYF. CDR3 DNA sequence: TGCAGCGTGACGGGACGTGGCCAAGAGACCCAGTACTTC.

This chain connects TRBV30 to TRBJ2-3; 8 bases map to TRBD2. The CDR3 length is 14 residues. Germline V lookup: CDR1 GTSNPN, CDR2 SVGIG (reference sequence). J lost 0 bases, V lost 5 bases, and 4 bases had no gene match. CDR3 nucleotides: TGTGCCTGGGCCCGGGGGGGAAGCACAGATACGCAGTATTTT. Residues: CAWARGGSTDTQYF.

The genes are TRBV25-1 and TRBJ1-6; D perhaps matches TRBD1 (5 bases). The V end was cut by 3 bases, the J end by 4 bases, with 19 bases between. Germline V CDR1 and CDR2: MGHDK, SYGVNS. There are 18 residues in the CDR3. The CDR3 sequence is CASSEGRLHGSYNSPLHF. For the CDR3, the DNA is TGTGCCAGCAGTGAGGGGCGACTCCATGGGTCATATAATTCACCCCTCCACTTT.

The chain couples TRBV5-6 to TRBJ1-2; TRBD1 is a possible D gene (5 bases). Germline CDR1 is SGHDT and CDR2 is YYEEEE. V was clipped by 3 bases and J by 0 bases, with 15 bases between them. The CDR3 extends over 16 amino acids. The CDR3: CASSSRGEPTNYGYTF. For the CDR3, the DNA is TGTGCCAGCAGCTCGAGGGGCGAGCCCACTAACTATGGCTACACCTTC.

The CDR3 nucleotides read TGTGCCTGGAGGGGGCTTTATGGCTACACCTTC. It translates to CAWRGLYGYTF. The rearrangement uses TRBV30 and TRBJ1-2; D might be TRBD1 (5 bases). V was pared by 3 bases and J by 5 bases, with 7 bases between. Germline V gives CDR1 GTSNPN, CDR2 SVGIG (reference sequence). The CDR3 sequence is 11 residues long. The complete variable domain, with remaining parts taken from reference TRBV30 and TRBJ1-2, reads SQTIHQWPATLVQPVGSPLSLECTVEGTSNPNLYWYRQAAGRGLQLLFYSVGIGQISSEVPQNLSASRPQDRQFILSSKKLLLSDSGFYLCAWRGLYGYTFGSGTRLTVV.